This TCR beta chain was sequenced for a study of OX40 agonist ivuxolimab in advanced cancers. In the study overall: Having had anti-PD-1, anti-PD-L1 or anti-CTLA-4 therapy before was allowed, and under 50% had some. Patients achieving partial responses numbered three: one hepatocellular carcinoma case and two cutaneous melanoma cases. Findings of the study overall: The authors also found low normalized T-cell clonal expansion in some nonresponders. With doses of 0.1 to 3.0 mg/kg, CD4+ and CD8+ blood T cells had undergone clonal expansion by week 6.

Trimming shortened V by 3 bases and J by 3 bases, and 3 bases separated the two germline ends. The CDR3 covers 12 residues. CDR1 and CDR2 from the germline V gene are LNHDA and SQIVND (reference sequence). This clone was detected a few times. Its target is not known. Profiling relied on immunoSEQ multiplex PCR, and the TCRdb table lists in-frame clones only, not all of them. The sample comprises tens of thousands of clones, 88% of which are singletons, and about 4% rests with the top ten. This TCR came from an adult with an advanced solid tumor such as melanoma, head and neck, liver or kidney cancer. The chain uses TRBV19 and TRBJ2-1; D is uncertain. The sequencing used CD4+ or CD8+ T cells sorted from blood, collected in a trial of the OX40 agonist ivuxolimab. The CDR3 protein is CASSIHYNEQFF. The CDR3 DNA sequence: TGTGCCAGTAGTATTCACTACAATGAGCAGTTCTTC.